These 7 T cell receptor beta chains were sequenced from one sample in a study of T cells after posttransplantation cyclophosphamide (dated by TCRdb to about 2016). The library was prepared using the immunoSEQ multiplex PCR assay. TCRdb carries this immuneACCESS record with in-frame sequences only. Its versions omit some clonotypes, under half of them owing to an unresolved V gene in the studies checked, with the rest unexplained. This sample has tens of thousands of clones in its table, and about 82% of those were observed once. The leading ten clones occupy approximately 2.8% of the sample. The specimen sequenced was PBMCs. The receptor source for this set is a man aged 25-45 years with a blood cancer, CMV-positive, and with a related stem cell donor.

This sequence joins TRBV2 and TRBJ2-3; TRBD2 aligns across 12 bases. V shed 0 bases, J shed 4 bases, and the junction held 5 bases outside the gene matches. In germline, CDR1 is SNHLY, CDR2 FYNNEI. The CDR3 is 17 amino acids. The DNA for the CDR3 is TGTGCCAGCAGTGAAGCGCGGCTAGCGGGAGGGTCAGATACGCAGTATTTT. Translation gives CASSEARLAGGSDTQYF.

Only one count was recorded for this clone. The rearrangement links TRBV6-5 to TRBJ1-2; D remains ambiguous. The germline CDR1 and CDR2 sequences are MNHEY and SVGAGI. Trimming took 2 bases from V and 8 from J, leaving 12 bases between them. This CDR3 has 13 amino acids. In DNA form, the CDR3 reads TGTGCCAGCAGTTACAGAGGGTTCGAAGGCTACACCTTC. It codes for CASSYRGFEGYTF.

The V call is TRBV4-2, the J call TRBJ2-2; 12 nucleotides agree with TRBD2. The CDR3 loop spans 14 amino acids. V shed 8 bases and J 4 bases; nucleotides not matched to a gene: 2. The germline CDR1 and CDR2 sequences are LGHNA and YNFKEQ. This chain's CDR3 is CASGLAGPTGELFF. The CDR3 region has the DNA TGTGCCAGCGGACTAGCGGGGCCCACCGGGGAGCTGTTTTTT.

The V gene is TRBV4-2, the J gene TRBJ1-2; a weak D match, TRBD1 (6 bases). CDR1 LGHNA and CDR2 YNFKEQ come from the germline V gene. CDR3 length: 15 amino acids. The V and J ends lost 1 base and 2 bases respectively, with 11 bases between them. This CDR3 reads CASSQARDTNYGYTF. CDR3 nucleotides: TGTGCCAGCAGCCAAGCCCGGGACACAAACTATGGCTACACCTTC.

This chain links TRBV11-3 with TRBJ2-7; possible D gene TRBD2, 6 bases. Trimming pared 5 bases from V and 1 base from J, leaving 12 bases between. The CDR3 consists of 14 residues. Per germline, CDR1 SGHNT and CDR2 YENEEA. As DNA, the CDR3 is TGTGCCAGCAGCCGCCGGGACTCTTCCTACGAGCAGTACTTC. Translation: CASSRRDSSYEQYF. Using reference TRBV11-3 and TRBJ2-7 for the parts outside the CDR3, the full variable domain is EAGVVQSPRYKIIEKKQPVAFWCNPISGHNTLYWYLQNLGQGPELLIRYENEEAVDDSQLPKDRFSAERLKGVDSTLKIQPAELGDSAVYLCASSRRDSSYEQYFGPGTRLTVT.

The rearrangement joins TRBV6-5 to TRBJ1-1, with D possibly matching TRBD1 (6 bases). Germline CDR1 and CDR2: MNHEY and SVGAGI. The CDR3 is made up of 15 amino acids. V lost 3 bases to trimming and J lost 1 base, with 12 bases between them. CDR3 DNA sequence: TGTGCCAGCAGTTATAGGGGACACACGAACACTGAAGCTTTCTTT. As protein: CASSYRGHTNTEAFF.

The chain recombines TRBV13 with TRBJ2-7; 7 bases are shared with TRBD2. The CDR3 length is 15 residues. V dropped 2 bases and J dropped 2; count of bases not matched to a gene: 6. Germline V gives CDR1 PRHDT, CDR2 FYEKMQ (reference sequence). In DNA form, the CDR3 reads TGTGCCAGCAGCTTATCAGCGGGGTCTACCTACGAGCAGTACTTC. This sequence encodes CASSLSAGSTYEQYF.